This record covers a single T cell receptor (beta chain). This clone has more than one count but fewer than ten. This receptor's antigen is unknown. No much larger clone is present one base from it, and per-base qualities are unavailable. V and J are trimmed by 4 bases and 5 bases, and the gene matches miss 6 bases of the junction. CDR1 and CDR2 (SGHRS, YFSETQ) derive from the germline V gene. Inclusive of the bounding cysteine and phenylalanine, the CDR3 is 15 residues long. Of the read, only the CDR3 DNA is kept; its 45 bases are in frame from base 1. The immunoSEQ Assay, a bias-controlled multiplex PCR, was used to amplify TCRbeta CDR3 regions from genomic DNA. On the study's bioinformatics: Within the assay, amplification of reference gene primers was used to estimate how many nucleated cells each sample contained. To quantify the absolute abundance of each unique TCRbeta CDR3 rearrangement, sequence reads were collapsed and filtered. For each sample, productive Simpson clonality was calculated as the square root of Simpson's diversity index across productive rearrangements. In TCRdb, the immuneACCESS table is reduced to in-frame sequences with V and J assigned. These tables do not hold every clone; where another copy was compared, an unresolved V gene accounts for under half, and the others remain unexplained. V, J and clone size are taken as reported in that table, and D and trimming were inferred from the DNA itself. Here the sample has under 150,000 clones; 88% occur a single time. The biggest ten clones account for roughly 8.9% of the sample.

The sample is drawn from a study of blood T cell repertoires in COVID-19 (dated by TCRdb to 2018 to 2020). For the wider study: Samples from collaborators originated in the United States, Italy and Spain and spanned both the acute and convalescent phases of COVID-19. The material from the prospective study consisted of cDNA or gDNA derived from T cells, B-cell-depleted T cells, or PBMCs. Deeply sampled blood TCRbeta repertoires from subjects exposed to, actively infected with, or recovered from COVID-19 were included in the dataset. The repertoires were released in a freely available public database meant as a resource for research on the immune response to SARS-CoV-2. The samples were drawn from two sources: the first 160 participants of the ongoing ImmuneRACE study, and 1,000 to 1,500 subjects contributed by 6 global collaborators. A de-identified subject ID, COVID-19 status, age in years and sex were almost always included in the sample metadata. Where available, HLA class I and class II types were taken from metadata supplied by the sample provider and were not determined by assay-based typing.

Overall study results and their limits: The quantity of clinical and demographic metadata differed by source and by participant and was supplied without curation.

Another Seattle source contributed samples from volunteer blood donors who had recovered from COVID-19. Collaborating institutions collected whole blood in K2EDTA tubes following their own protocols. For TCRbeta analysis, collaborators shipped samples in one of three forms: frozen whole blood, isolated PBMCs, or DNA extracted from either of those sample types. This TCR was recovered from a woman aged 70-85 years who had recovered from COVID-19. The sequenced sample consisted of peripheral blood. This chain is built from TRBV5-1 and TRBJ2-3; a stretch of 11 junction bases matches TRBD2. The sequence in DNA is TGCGCCAGCAGCATAGGACTAGCGGGCGGAGATACGCAGTATTTT. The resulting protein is CASSIGLAGGDTQYF.